A single sample is the source of the 16 T cell receptor beta chains below, sequenced in a study of blood T cell repertoires in COVID-19. Some clones are missing from TCRdb's copy, which holds only in-frame ones; the method was immunoSEQ multiplex PCR. The sample has about 170,000 clones, just over 90% seen once. Sequenced sample: peripheral blood. The receptors derive from a man younger than 35 with COVID-19, enrolled during active disease.

This clone was seen a single time. This chain connects TRBV7-2 to TRBJ1-6; 11 nucleotides line up with TRBD1. Germline V gives CDR1 SGHTA, CDR2 FQGNSA. Trimming removed 2 bases from V and 8 bases from J; junction bases left unmatched: 5. The CDR3 has 16 residues. The chain's CDR3 is CASSLIGQGAYSPLHF. In nucleotides, the CDR3 is TGTGCCAGCAGCTTAATCGGACAGGGGGCTTATTCACCCCTCCACTTT. Filled out from reference TRBV7-2 and TRBJ1-6, the complete variable domain reads GAGVSQSPSNKVTEKGKDVELRCDPISGHTALYWYRQSLGQGLEFLIYFQGNSAPDKSGLPSDRFSAERTGGSVSTLTIQRTQQEDSAVYLCASSLIGQGAYSPLHFGNGTRLTVT.

In the case of this clone: Germline is not matched at one junction end, which may reflect a read error. V usage is TRBV7-9 and J usage is TRBJ2-7; D is unresolved. The germline CDR1 and CDR2 sequences are SEHNR and FQNEAQ (reference sequence). The CDR3 loop spans 13 amino acids. Here the CDR3 DNA reads TGTGCCAGCAGCGGCTCCGGCGACTTCGCTGAGCACTTC. Protein sequence: CASSGSGDFAEHF.

This CDR3 reads CASKGDSHYEQYF. The CDR3 DNA reads as TGTGCCAGCAAGGGGGACAGCCACTACGAGCAGTACTTC. The chain employs TRBV28 and TRBJ2-7; 7 nucleotides align to TRBD1. The J segment lost 3 bases and the V segment lost 7 bases, leaving 6 bases of the junction unmatched. The CDR3 extends over 13 amino acids. CDR1 is MDHEN and CDR2 is SYDVKM in the germline V gene.

This clone is a singleton in its sample. This rearrangement joins TRBV5-8 to TRBJ2-3; D unresolved. Trimming took 0 bases from V and 0 from J, leaving 8 bases between them. This CDR3 is 15 amino acids long. Per germline, CDR1 SGHTS and CDR2 YDEGEE. The CDR3 DNA sequence: TGTGCCAGCAGCTTGGCCGGCAGGAGCACAGATACGCAGTATTTT. Translated: CASSLAGRSTDTQYF.

The J gene is TRBJ2-1, the V gene TRBV2, with 10 bases fitting TRBD2. The germline V gene encodes CDR1 SNHLY and CDR2 FYNNEI. Trimming took 7 bases from V and 0 from J; bases not matched to a gene: 6. The CDR3 is made up of 16 amino acids. The CDR3: CASMGGLAFSYNEQFF. The CDR3 DNA sequence: TGTGCCAGCATGGGGGGACTAGCGTTCTCCTACAATGAGCAGTTCTTC.

The rearrangement uses TRBV4-1 and TRBJ2-7; 10 bases are shared with TRBD1. The ends lost 1 base at V and 4 bases at J; junction bases unmatched: 1. Per germline, CDR1 MGHRA and CDR2 YSYEKL. The CDR3 has 14 residues. The CDR3 DNA follows: TGCGCCAGCAGCCAAGGGGGACAGGGGTACGAGCAGTACTTC. This gives the protein CASSQGGQGYEQYF.

This clone appeared once. The genes are TRBV11-2 and TRBJ2-7; perhaps TRBD1 as D (5 bases). The CDR3 spans 12 residues. CDR1 SGHAT and CDR2 FQNNGV come from the germline V gene. Trimming shortened V by 5 bases and J by 6 bases, and 11 bases separated the two germline ends. Here the CDR3 reads CASSPPTAEQYF. Here the CDR3 DNA reads TGTGCCAGCAGCCCTCCGACAGCCGAGCAGTACTTC.

The rearrangement uses TRBV19 and TRBJ1-2, with TRBD1 matching over 7 bases. This CDR3 spans 17 amino acids. V gave up 5 bases and J gave up 7 bases; unmatched junction bases: 19. Germline-derived CDR1 and CDR2 are LNHDA and SQIVND (reference sequence). DNA for the CDR3: TGTGCCAGTAGTCGTCCCTCCGCGACAGGGAATTCAGGTGGCTACACCTTC. Its translation: CASSRPSATGNSGGYTF.

The gene calls are TRBV7-9 and TRBJ2-6; D gene unclear. The CDR3 is made up of 15 amino acids. CDR1 is SEHNR and CDR2 is FQNEAQ in the germline V gene (reference sequence). V lost 4 bases and J 0 bases, leaving 7 bases between the germline ends. The CDR3 here is CASSSLRSGANVLTF. The DNA of the CDR3 is TGTGCCAGCAGCTCACTCCGCTCTGGGGCCAACGTCCTGACTTTC.

CDR3 sequence reads: CASELADREVHEQYF. The CDR3 coding sequence is TGTGCCAGTGAGTTAGCGGACAGGGAGGTCCACGAGCAGTACTTC. J is TRBJ2-7 and V is TRBV7-9, with 8 bases lining up with TRBD1. This CDR3 comprises 15 residues. V was pared by 9 bases and J by 5 bases, with 15 bases of the junction left unmatched. Germline CDR1 and CDR2: SEHNR and FQNEAQ (reference sequence).

The sample holds one count of this clone. The chain carries TRBV7-8 and TRBJ1-3; 7 positions match TRBD1. The CDR3 totals 15 residues. The junction had 1 base not matched to a gene; V was cut back by 1 base and J by 1 base. Germline-derived CDR1 and CDR2 are SGHVS and FQNEAQ. CDR3 sequence (DNA): TGTGCCAGCAGCTTAGACAGGGGATCTGGAAACACCATATATTTT. Translated: CASSLDRGSGNTIYF.

The CDR3 coding sequence is TGTGCCAGCAGCTTAGGGCTAGTCGTTGGGCCGGGAAACACCGGGGAGCTGTTTTTT. Translating gives CASSLGLVVGPGNTGELFF. The chain links TRBV7-9 to TRBJ2-2; TRBD2 is a possible D gene (5 bases). From germline, CDR1 is SEHNR and CDR2 FQNEAQ (reference sequence). This CDR3 is 19 amino acids long. The V end lost 1 base, the J end lost 2 bases, and 20 bases lay between the germline ends.

The genes are TRBV11-3 and TRBJ2-2, with a possible D match to TRBD2 (5 bases). The V and J ends lost 5 bases and 1 base respectively, with 14 bases between them. The CDR3 is made up of 16 amino acids. CDR1 SGHNT and CDR2 YENEEA come from the germline V gene. CDR3 nucleotides: TGTGCCAGCAGCCCGCGAGGGTCCCAGAACACCGGGGAGCTGTTTTTT. Protein product: CASSPRGSQNTGELFF.

The V and J genes are TRBV29-1 and TRBJ1-2; 9 nucleotides align to TRBD1. Losses at the gene ends were 1 base for V and 8 bases for J; bases not matched to a gene: 5. In germline, CDR1 is SQVTM, CDR2 ANQGSEA. The CDR3 is 13 amino acids. The CDR3 region is CSVEVGTGLGYTF. The DNA of the CDR3 is TGCAGCGTTGAAGTGGGGACAGGGTTGGGCTACACCTTC.

The V gene is TRBV19, the J gene TRBJ1-2, with 7 bases lining up with TRBD1. V was clipped by 11 bases and J by 5 bases; unmatched bases: 5. This CDR3 region has 11 residues. CDR1 and CDR2 (germline): LNHDA, SQIVND (reference sequence). CDR3 amino acids: CAWTGGYGYTF. The CDR3 nucleotides are TGTGCCTGGACAGGTGGGTATGGCTACACCTTC.

The chain has TRBV15 and TRBJ2-3, with a weak D call TRBD2 (5 bases). The V end lost 1 base, the J end lost 3 bases, and 11 bases lay between the germline ends. CDR1 is LNHNV, CDR2 YYDKDF, per germline (reference sequence). The CDR3 spans 15 residues. This chain's CDR3 is CATSRGGAVTDTQYF. DNA of the CDR3: TGTGCCACCAGCAGAGGGGGAGCGGTAACAGATACGCAGTATTTT.